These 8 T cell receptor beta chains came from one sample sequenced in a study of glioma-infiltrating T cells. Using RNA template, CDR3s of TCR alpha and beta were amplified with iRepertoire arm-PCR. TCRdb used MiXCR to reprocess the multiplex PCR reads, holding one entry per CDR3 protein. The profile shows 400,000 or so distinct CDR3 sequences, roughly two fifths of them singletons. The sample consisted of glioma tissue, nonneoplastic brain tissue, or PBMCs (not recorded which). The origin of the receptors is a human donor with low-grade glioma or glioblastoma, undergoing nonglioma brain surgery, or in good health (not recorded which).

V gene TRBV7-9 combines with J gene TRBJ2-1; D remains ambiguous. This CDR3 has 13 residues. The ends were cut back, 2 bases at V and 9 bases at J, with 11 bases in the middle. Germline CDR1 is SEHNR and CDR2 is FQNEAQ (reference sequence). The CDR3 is CASSLKGSSEQFF. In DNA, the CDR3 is TGTGCCAGCAGCTTAAAAGGATCCAGTGAGCAGTTCTTC.

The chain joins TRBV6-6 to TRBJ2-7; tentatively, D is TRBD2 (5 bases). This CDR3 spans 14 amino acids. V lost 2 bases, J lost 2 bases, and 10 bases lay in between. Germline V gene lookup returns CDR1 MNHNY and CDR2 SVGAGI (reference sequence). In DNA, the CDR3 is TGTGCCAGCAGTTACGGCCTAGCAGCCTACGAGCAGTACTTC. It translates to CASSYGLAAYEQYF.

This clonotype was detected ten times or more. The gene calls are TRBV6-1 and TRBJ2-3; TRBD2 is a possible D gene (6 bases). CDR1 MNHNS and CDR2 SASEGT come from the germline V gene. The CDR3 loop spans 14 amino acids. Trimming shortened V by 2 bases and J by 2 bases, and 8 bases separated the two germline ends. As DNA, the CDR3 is TGTGCCAGCAGTGAATCACTAGCCACAGATACGCAGTATTTT. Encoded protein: CASSESLATDTQYF.

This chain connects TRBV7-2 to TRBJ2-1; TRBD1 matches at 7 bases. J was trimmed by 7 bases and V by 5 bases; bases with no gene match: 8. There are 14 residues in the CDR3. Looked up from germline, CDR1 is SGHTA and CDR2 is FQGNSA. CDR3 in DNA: TGTGCCAGCAGCGACCGACAGGGCGGTAATGAGCAGTTCTTC. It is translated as CASSDRQGGNEQFF.

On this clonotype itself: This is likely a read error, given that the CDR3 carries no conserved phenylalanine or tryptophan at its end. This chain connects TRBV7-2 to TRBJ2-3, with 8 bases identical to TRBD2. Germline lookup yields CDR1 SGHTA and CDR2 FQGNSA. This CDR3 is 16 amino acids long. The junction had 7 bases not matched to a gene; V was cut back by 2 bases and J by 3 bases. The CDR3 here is CASSLKLAGGTDTQYY. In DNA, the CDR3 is TGTGCCAGCAGCTTAAAGCTGGCGGGAGGAACAGATACGCAGTATTAT.

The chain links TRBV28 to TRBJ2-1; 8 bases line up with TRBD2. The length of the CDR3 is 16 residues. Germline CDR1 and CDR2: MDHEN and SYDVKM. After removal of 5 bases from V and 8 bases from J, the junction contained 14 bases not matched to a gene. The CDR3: CASSPLTTTRGDEQFF. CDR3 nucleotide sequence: TGTGCCAGCAGTCCTCTAACTACGACGCGGGGGGATGAGCAGTTCTTC.

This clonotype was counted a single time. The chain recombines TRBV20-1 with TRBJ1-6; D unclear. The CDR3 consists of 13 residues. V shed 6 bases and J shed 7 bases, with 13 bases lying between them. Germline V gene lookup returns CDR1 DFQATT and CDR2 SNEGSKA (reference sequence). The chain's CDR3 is CSAGPAVNSPLHF. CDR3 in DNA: TGCAGTGCCGGACCTGCGGTAAATTCACCCCTCCACTTT.

In DNA, the CDR3 is TGTGCCAGCTCAGATATCCACCGGTACAATGAGCAGTTCTTC. This encodes CASSDIHRYNEQFF. The rearrangement links TRBV18 to TRBJ2-1, with D unresolved. Germline V CDR1 and CDR2: KGHSH, LQKENI. The CDR3 sequence is 14 residues long. V was cut by 5 bases and J by 4 bases, with 12 bases left in between. Full variable domain (outside the CDR3, taken from reference TRBV18 and TRBJ2-1): NAGVMQNPRHLVRRRGQEARLRCSPMKGHSHVYWYRQLPEEGLKFMVYLQKENIIDESGMPKERFSAEFPKEGPSILRIQQVVRGDSAAYFCASSDIHRYNEQFFGPGTRLTVL.